This TCR beta chain was profiled in a study of T cell responses to AZD1222 COVID-19 vaccine. The J segment lost 7 bases and the V segment lost 5 bases, leaving 7 bases of the junction unmatched. Per germline, CDR1 MNHEY and CDR2 SVGEGT. CDR3 length equals 13 residues. Sequenced by immunoSEQ multiplex PCR; TCRdb stores in-frame clones only, minus some. This repertoire shows some 100,000 clones, around nine tenths found once; its top ten account for roughly 17%. The gene calls are TRBV6-2 or TRBV6-3 and TRBJ1-2; 7 nucleotides agree with TRBD1. The input for sequencing was peripheral blood, taken on day 0 of AZD1222 vaccination. This clonotype was obtained from an adult in good health. CDR3 bases: TGTGCCAGCAGTCGAAACCAGGGGGTTGGCTACACCTTC. Its translation: CASSRNQGVGYTF.